Following are 22 T cell receptor beta chains from one sample sequenced in a study of shared clonotypes between healthy human individuals. Repertoires were generated with immunoSEQ multiplex PCR, while TCRdb's copy carries only in-frame clones and drops some. This table has millions of clones, about 95% appearing once. Naive CD8 cells, CD45RO-negative and positively selected for CCR7, excluded terminally differentiated effector memory CD45RA+ cells. The sample consisted of naive CD8+ T cells sorted from blood. Receptors originate from a man aged 18 to 30 in good health.

V gene TRBV11-3 combines with J gene TRBJ2-7; 9 positions agree with TRBD2. Unmatched junction bases numbered 2, after V lost 5 bases and J lost 0 bases. This CDR3 comprises 14 residues. Germline-derived CDR1 and CDR2 are SGHNT and YENEEA. Written as DNA, the CDR3 is TGTGCCAGCAGCGTTAGCGGGAGCTCCTACGAGCAGTACTTC. Translating it yields CASSVSGSSYEQYF.

This clone is a singleton in its sample. The J gene is TRBJ2-7, the V gene TRBV28, with D tentatively TRBD2 (5 bases). The germline CDR1 and CDR2 sequences are MDHEN and SYDVKM. The CDR3 runs to 14 residues. V was shortened by 5 bases and J by 4 bases, with 15 bases between the two germline ends. The CDR3 loop is CASSPDGDRYEQYF. The CDR3 DNA is TGTGCCAGCAGTCCTGACGGGGATCGGTACGAGCAGTACTTC.

The chain couples TRBV6-1 to TRBJ1-2; a weak D match, TRBD1 (6 bases). This CDR3 has 12 amino acids. V lost 4 bases and J 9 bases, leaving 12 bases between the germline ends. Germline CDR1 and CDR2: MNHNS and SASEGT. CDR3 sequence (DNA): TGTGCCAGCAGTGGCAGGACAGAAAGCTACACCTTC. Protein product: CASSGRTESYTF.

The chain links TRBV29-1 to TRBJ2-1; TRBD2 aligns across 8 bases. With V trimmed by 0 bases and J by 3 bases, 10 bases remained unmatched. CDR1 is SQVTM, CDR2 ANQGSEA, per germline. The length of the CDR3 is 17 residues. The CDR3 region is CSVEDLSREGLYNEQFF. CDR3 in DNA: TGCAGCGTTGAAGATCTTAGTCGGGAGGGCCTCTACAATGAGCAGTTCTTC.

This chain links TRBV7-6 with TRBJ1-2; D is perhaps TRBD1 (6 bases). Trimming removed 2 bases at V and 3 bases at J, with 7 bases between. The CDR3 totals 13 residues. Germline-derived CDR1 and CDR2 are SGHVS and FNYEAQ. CDR3 nucleotide sequence: TGTGCCAGCAGCTTACACAGGGACTATGGCTACACCTTC. The encoded protein is CASSLHRDYGYTF.

The chain uses TRBV10-1 and TRBJ2-3; TRBD2 aligns across 8 bases. Per germline, CDR1 WNHNN and CDR2 SYGVQD (reference sequence). The CDR3 has 18 amino acids. V gave up 0 bases and J gave up 0 bases; unmatched junction bases: 8. The CDR3 DNA follows: TGCGCCAGCAGTGAGTCGACTCGGCGGGGGGCTAGCACAGATACGCAGTATTTT. Amino acids: CASSESTRRGASTDTQYF.

Comments on this clone: The sample holds other DNA sequences that translate to the same CDR3. This rearrangement joins TRBV5-4 to TRBJ2-5; unclear D gene. The CDR3 is 13 amino acids. In germline, CDR1 is SGHNT, CDR2 YYREEE (reference sequence). With 2 bases removed from V and 5 bases from J, the gap between germline ends came to 10 bases. CDR3 region: CASSLGSQETQYF. The CDR3 nucleotides read TGTGCCAGCAGCTTAGGTAGCCAGGAGACCCAGTACTTC.

The chain couples TRBV27 to TRBJ1-1; no firm D call. Germline V gene data show CDR1 as MNHEY and CDR2 as SMNVEV (reference sequence). V was trimmed by 6 bases and J by 1 base, leaving 9 bases between them. There are 13 residues in the CDR3. Written as DNA, the CDR3 is TGTGCCAGCAGCCTTACTCCGAACACTGAAGCTTTCTTT. Protein: CASSLTPNTEAFF.

V and J are TRBV28 and TRBJ2-1, with D hard to call. The CDR3 consists of 13 residues. From germline, CDR1 is MDHEN and CDR2 SYDVKM. V gave up 1 base and J gave up 6 bases, with 7 bases separating them. The CDR3 nucleotides are TGTGCCAGCAGTTTATCCCCATCCAATGAGCAGTTCTTC. Protein sequence: CASSLSPSNEQFF.

The chain combines TRBV5-1 with TRBJ1-2; possibly TRBD1 for D (5 bases). The CDR3 totals 19 residues. V lost 5 bases to trimming and J lost 7 bases, with 33 bases between them. Germline V gene data show CDR1 as SGHRS and CDR2 as YFSETQ. The CDR3 bases are TGCGCCAGCAGGGGCCTTGAAGGGGATCCCAGTGGCTGGCTTCTTGGCTACACCTTC. It translates to CASRGLEGDPSGWLLGYTF. Supplemented by reference TRBV5-1 and TRBJ1-2, the full variable domain reads KAGVTQTPRYLIKTRGQQVTLSCSPISGHRSVSWYQQTPGQGLQFLFEYFSETQRNKGNFPGRFSGRQFSNSRSEMNVSTLELGDSALYLCASRGLEGDPSGWLLGYTFGSGTRLTVV.

Notes on this clone: This CDR3 fails to terminate in the conserved phenylalanine or tryptophan, so it likely reflects a read error. This chain joins TRBV6-5 and TRBJ1-2; D might be TRBD1 (6 bases). In germline, CDR1 is MNHEY, CDR2 SVGAGI. V shed 6 bases and J shed 6 bases, with 14 bases lying between them. The CDR3 has 13 residues. CDR3 sequence reads: CASSRPTGNGYTL. For the CDR3, the DNA is TGTGCCAGCAGCCGGCCGACAGGCAATGGCTACACCCTC.

In regard to this clone: The same CDR3 is also encoded by other DNA sequences in this sample. The rearrangement uses TRBV5-4 and TRBJ1-2; D possibly corresponds to TRBD1 (6 bases). Deletions cut 3 bases from V and 5 bases from J, with 11 bases between. This CDR3 region has 13 residues. Germline CDR1 is SGHNT and CDR2 is YYREEE (reference sequence). CDR3 bases: TGTGCCAGCAGCTCCGACAGGCCTTATGGCTACACCTTC. Protein sequence: CASSSDRPYGYTF. The whole variable domain, remainder taken from reference TRBV5-4 and TRBJ1-2, is ETGVTQSPTHLIKTRGQQVTLRCSSQSGHNTVSWYQQALGQGPQFIFQYYREEENGRGNFPPRFSGLQFPNYSSELNVNALELDDSALYLCASSSDRPYGYTFGSGTRLTVV.

The V call is TRBV7-8, the J call TRBJ2-1; D is unclear. The CDR3 has 13 amino acids. Trimming cost V 2 bases and J 9 bases, with 11 bases left between them. Germline V gives CDR1 SGHVS, CDR2 FQNEAQ. The CDR3 protein is CASSLPTWGEQFF. For the CDR3, the DNA is TGTGCCAGCAGCTTACCCACATGGGGTGAGCAGTTCTTC.

The J gene is TRBJ2-1, the V gene TRBV6-5; tentatively, D is TRBD1 (5 bases). V was clipped by 2 bases and J by 6 bases, with 11 bases between them. Germline assignment: CDR1 MNHEY and CDR2 SVGAGI. The CDR3 totals 14 residues. CDR3 bases: TGTGCCAGCAGTTACGGTCTAGGGGTCAATGAGCAGTTCTTC. It yields the protein CASSYGLGVNEQFF.

The V and J genes are TRBV5-4 and TRBJ2-2, with 7 bases matching TRBD1. Germline values: CDR1 SGHNT, CDR2 YYREEE (reference sequence). The CDR3 has 14 amino acids. V was clipped by 6 bases and J by 5 bases; unmatched bases: 7. DNA for the CDR3: TGTGCCAGCACGTGGGACAGAACGACCGGGGAGCTGTTTTTT. Its translation: CASTWDRTTGELFF.

The CDR3 here is CASKISSGYGGEQYF. CDR3 DNA: TGTGCCAGCAAGATCAGTAGTGGGTACGGCGGCGAGCAGTACTTC. The chain links TRBV6-1 to TRBJ2-7; D is unresolved. Trimming stripped 7 bases from V and 6 bases from J, with 22 bases between. The CDR3 consists of 15 residues. Germline CDR1 reads MNHNS; CDR2 reads SASEGT.

This clone showed up just once. This CDR3 reads CATSSSQETQYF. CDR3 nucleotide sequence: TGTGCCACCAGCAGTTCCCAAGAGACCCAGTACTTC. The chain employs TRBV15 and TRBJ2-5; D unclear. This CDR3 is 12 amino acids long. The V gene's germline CDR1 is LNHNV and CDR2 YYDKDF (reference sequence). V was clipped by 3 bases and J by 1 base, with 3 bases between them.

V gene TRBV5-4 combines with J gene TRBJ1-1, with no clear D. Trimming removed 2 bases at V and 7 bases at J, with 12 bases between. CDR1 SGHNT and CDR2 YYREEE come from the germline V gene (reference sequence). The CDR3 has 13 residues. CDR3 region: CASSFEVLGEAFF. CDR3 bases: TGTGCCAGCAGCTTTGAAGTTCTGGGTGAAGCTTTCTTT.

This clone was observed a single time. V is TRBV6-6 and J is TRBJ2-1; 11 nucleotides agree with TRBD2. The J segment lost 9 bases and the V segment lost 2 bases, leaving 9 bases of the junction unmatched. Germline CDR1 and CDR2: MNHNY and SVGAGI (reference sequence). This CDR3 has 16 amino acids. The CDR3 DNA follows: TGTGCCAGCAGTTACCTTAGCGGGGGGGCCGCGGGTGAGCAGTTCTTC. Encoded protein: CASSYLSGGAAGEQFF.

The chain has TRBV29-1 and TRBJ2-1; TRBD1 agrees at 8 bases. The CDR3 has 13 residues. CDR1 SQVTM and CDR2 ANQGSEA come from the germline V gene. Trimming removed 1 base from V and 7 bases from J; junction bases left unmatched: 3. In nucleotides, the CDR3 is TGCAGCGTTGAAGTCAGGGGGCGGAATGAGCAGTTCTTC. Translation: CSVEVRGRNEQFF.

The chain carries TRBV7-3 and TRBJ2-7; the D gene could be TRBD1 or TRBD2 (6 bases each). The CDR3 totals 13 residues. The germline V gene encodes CDR1 SGHTA and CDR2 FQGTGA. V was clipped by 5 bases and J by 9 bases, with 17 bases between them. This CDR3 is CASSPTVGGWQYF. In DNA form, the CDR3 reads TGTGCCAGCAGCCCCACCGTCGGGGGCTGGCAGTACTTC.

This rearrangement joins TRBV27 to TRBJ1-6, with 9 nucleotides matching TRBD1. The J segment lost 2 bases and the V segment lost 0 bases, leaving 5 bases of the junction unmatched. CDR1 MNHEY and CDR2 SMNVEV come from the germline V gene (reference sequence). CDR3 length equals 18 residues. The CDR3 is CASSLSRDRVTYNSPLHF. The CDR3, as DNA: TGTGCCAGCAGTTTATCGAGGGACAGGGTCACCTATAATTCACCCCTCCACTTT.